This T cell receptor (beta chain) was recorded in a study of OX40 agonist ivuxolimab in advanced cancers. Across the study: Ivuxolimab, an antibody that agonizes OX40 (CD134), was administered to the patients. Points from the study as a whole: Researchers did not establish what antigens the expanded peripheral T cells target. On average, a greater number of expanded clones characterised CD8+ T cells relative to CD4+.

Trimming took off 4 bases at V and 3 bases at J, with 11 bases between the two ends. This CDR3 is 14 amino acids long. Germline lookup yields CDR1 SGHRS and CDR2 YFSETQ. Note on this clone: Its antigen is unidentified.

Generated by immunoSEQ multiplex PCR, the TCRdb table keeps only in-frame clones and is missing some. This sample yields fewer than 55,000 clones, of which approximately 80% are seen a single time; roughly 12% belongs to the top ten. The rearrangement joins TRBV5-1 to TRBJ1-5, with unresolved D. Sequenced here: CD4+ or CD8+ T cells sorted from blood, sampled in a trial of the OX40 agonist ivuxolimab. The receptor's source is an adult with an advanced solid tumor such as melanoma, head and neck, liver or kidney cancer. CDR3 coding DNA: TGCGCCAGCAGCCTTACCCGGGCCAATCAGCCCCAGCATTTT. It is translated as CASSLTRANQPQHF.